These 21 T cell receptor beta chains came from one sample sequenced in a study of blood T cells in healthy people across ages. Sample-barcoded 5' priming and a J-beta primer mix drove a second PCR of about 7 to 11 cycles. TCRdb recomputed calls from the 5' RACE reads with MiXCR, one row per CDR3 protein. Of about a million distinct CDR3 sequences in the sample, 30% to 40% were seen once. Specimen: blood. The source of these receptors is a man younger than 35 in good health.

The chain has TRBV24-1 and TRBJ2-3, with 8 positions matching TRBD1. Germline CDR1 KGHDR, CDR2 SFDVKD. The CDR3 contains 16 residues. V lost 4 bases to trimming and J lost 0 bases; unmatched junction nucleotides: 5. The CDR3 region has the DNA TGTGCCACCAGTGACCGGGGACAGGATAGCACAGATACGCAGTATTTT. Its protein is CATSDRGQDSTDTQYF.

This clonotype has more than one count but fewer than ten. CDR3: CASSYEWNTEAFF. The CDR3, as DNA: TGTGCCAGCTCCTATGAGTGGAACACTGAAGCTTTCTTT. The chain couples TRBV18 to TRBJ1-1; D is unclear. CDR1 is KGHSH and CDR2 is LQKENI in the germline V gene. V lost 6 bases and J lost 1, with 9 bases in between. This CDR3 comprises 13 residues.

The V and J genes are TRBV27 and TRBJ1-1; 11 bases align to TRBD1. CDR3 length: 14 residues. The germline CDR1 and CDR2 sequences are MNHEY and SMNVEV (reference sequence). With 10 bases clipped from V and 4 bases from J, the junction kept 8 bases outside the gene matches. In DNA form, the CDR3 reads TGTGCCACCAAAAGGGACAGGGGGAGCACTGAAGCTTTCTTT. Its translation: CATKRDRGSTEAFF.

The V call is TRBV20-1, the J call TRBJ1-1; the D is unclear. The CDR3 runs to 14 residues. Germline CDR1 reads DFQATT; CDR2 reads SNEGSKA (reference sequence). Trimming stripped 6 bases from V and 3 bases from J, with 17 bases between. This chain's CDR3 is CSAMEGPRDTEAFF. The CDR3, as DNA: TGCAGTGCCATGGAGGGCCCTAGAGACACTGAAGCTTTCTTT.

This sequence joins TRBV4-1 and TRBJ2-3, with 10 bases that match TRBD2. The CDR3 spans 16 residues. The J segment lost 3 bases and the V segment lost 1 base, leaving 4 bases of the junction unmatched. Germline V gives CDR1 MGHRA, CDR2 YSYEKL. DNA of the CDR3: TGCGCCAGCAGCCAAGCTAGCGGGGGTCGGACAGATACGCAGTATTTT. It yields the protein CASSQASGGRTDTQYF.

This clonotype was counted a few times. This chain links TRBV4-3 with TRBJ1-1; 8 bases are a match to TRBD1. The CDR3 totals 14 residues. With 2 bases clipped from V and 9 bases from J, the junction kept 8 bases outside the gene matches. Germline V lookup: CDR1 LGHNA, CDR2 YSLEER. As DNA, the CDR3 is TGCGCCAGCAGCCAACTGAGCCGGGACAGGAAAGCTTTCTTT. Its translation: CASSQLSRDRKAFF.

This clonotype was observed a few times. The chain has TRBV4-3 and TRBJ2-5; 11 nucleotides agree with TRBD2. Germline V gene sequence: CDR1 LGHNA, CDR2 YSLEER. V lost 1 base to trimming and J lost 5 bases; unmatched junction nucleotides: 3. The CDR3 length is 15 residues. The CDR3 region has the DNA TGCGCCAGCAGCCAAGTAGCGGGGGGGACGGAGACCCAGTACTTC. As protein: CASSQVAGGTETQYF.

The chain joins TRBV11-2 to TRBJ1-1, with D unclear. V was cut by 7 bases and J by 1 base, with 13 bases left in between. The CDR3 has 14 amino acids. Germline CDR1 is SGHAT and CDR2 is FQNNGV. The CDR3 nucleotides are TGTGCCAGCATCCCGGGAGGGAAGAACACTGAAGCTTTCTTT. Protein sequence: CASIPGGKNTEAFF.

The V gene is TRBV4-1, the J gene TRBJ1-1, with no clear D. The germline V and J ends were trimmed by 2 bases and 1 base, with 17 bases remaining between them. Germline loops: CDR1 MGHRA, CDR2 YSYEKL. The CDR3 runs to 17 residues. Here the CDR3 reads CASSQSPRELGNTEAFF. CDR3 nucleotides: TGCGCCAGCAGCCAATCTCCACGGGAGCTTGGGAACACTGAAGCTTTCTTT.

The rearrangement links TRBV7-9 to TRBJ1-1; 11 bases are a match to TRBD1. The CDR3 covers 16 residues. Trimming took 3 bases from V and 6 from J; bases not matched to a gene: 9. The V gene's germline CDR1 is SEHNR and CDR2 FQNEAQ (reference sequence). In DNA, the CDR3 is TGTGCCAGCAGCTTCGAAGGACAGGGGGCGTGGGCTGAAGCTTTCTTT. It encodes CASSFEGQGAWAEAFF.

In its sample, this clonotype was seen a few times. In DNA form, the CDR3 reads TGCGCCAGCAGCTTAGGTTCCCAGGCAGATACGCAGTATTTT. Its translation is CASSLGSQADTQYF. V is TRBV5-1 and J is TRBJ2-3; D not resolved. CDR3 length: 14 amino acids. V lost 2 bases, J lost 4 bases, and 11 bases lay in between. The germline V gene encodes CDR1 SGHRS and CDR2 YFSETQ.

J is TRBJ2-5 and V is TRBV12-3 or TRBV12-4; 8 nucleotides agree with TRBD1. This CDR3 spans 13 amino acids. V shed 5 bases and J 11 bases; nucleotides not matched to a gene: 10. CDR3 sequence: CASSPRQGNEQYF. As DNA, the CDR3 is TGTGCCAGCAGTCCGCGACAGGGGAATGAGCAGTACTTC.

This clonotype came up a few times. The CDR3 sequence is CSIPAAGRETQYF. The CDR3, as DNA: TGCAGTATCCCGGCAGCGGGGAGAGAGACCCAGTACTTC. This sequence joins TRBV20-1 and TRBJ2-5, with 7 bases aligning to TRBD2. J gave up 4 bases and V 8 bases, and 10 bases lay outside the gene matches. This CDR3 has 13 amino acids. From germline, CDR1 is DFQATT and CDR2 SNEGSKA (reference sequence).

This chain uses TRBV11-3 with TRBJ2-2; 7 nucleotides align to TRBD2. Losses at the gene ends were 3 bases for V and 7 bases for J; bases not matched to a gene: 2. Germline V gene lookup returns CDR1 SGHNT and CDR2 YENEEA. The CDR3 loop spans 13 amino acids. CDR3 nucleotides: TGTGCCAGCAGCTTGGGAGGGGACGGGGAGCTGTTTTTT. Amino acid sequence: CASSLGGDGELFF.

This clonotype was observed a handful of times. V usage is TRBV5-1 and J usage is TRBJ1-1; TRBD1 matches 7 bases. Trimming cost V 1 base and J 7 bases; bases outside gene matches: 7. Germline CDR1 reads SGHRS; CDR2 reads YFSETQ. CDR3 length: 14 residues. CDR3 DNA: TGCGCCAGCAGCTTGACAGGGGAAAAAATTGAAGCTTTCTTT. Translating gives CASSLTGEKIEAFF.

This chain links TRBV3-1 with TRBJ2-7; perhaps TRBD2 as D (5 bases). Trimming removed 0 bases at V and 7 bases at J, with 34 bases between. The germline V gene has CDR1 LGHDT and CDR2 YNNKEL (reference sequence). This CDR3 has 21 amino acids. CDR3 protein: CASSQDWRGPSLSDSYNEQYF. The CDR3 region has the DNA TGTGCCAGCAGCCAAGATTGGCGAGGTCCTAGCTTATCGGACTCCTACAATGAGCAGTACTTC.

The rearrangement joins TRBV15 to TRBJ2-3; no clear D. CDR3 length equals 16 residues. Germline CDR1 reads LNHNV; CDR2 reads YYDKDF (reference sequence). V was shortened by 0 bases and J by 0 bases, with 10 bases between the two germline ends. In DNA form, the CDR3 reads TGTGCCACCAGCAGAGATAAAGGCTATAGCACAGATACGCAGTATTTT. Its translation is CATSRDKGYSTDTQYF.

This clonotype was counted between two and nine times. The chain couples TRBV20-1 to TRBJ1-2; 8 bases align to TRBD1. The CDR3 contains 11 residues. Looked up from germline, CDR1 is DFQATT and CDR2 is SNEGSKA (reference sequence). V trimming: 5 bases; J trimming: 10 bases; junction bases outside the gene matches: 6. CDR3 nucleotides: TGCAGTGCTTACGACAGGGGAGTCTACACCTTC. Amino acid sequence: CSAYDRGVYTF.

This clonotype was seen only a few times. The chain is built from TRBV6-5 and TRBJ2-1; 7 nucleotides line up with TRBD1. This CDR3 region has 17 residues. V trimming: 3 bases; J trimming: 1 base; junction bases outside the gene matches: 9. Germline assignment: CDR1 MNHEY and CDR2 SVGAGI. The CDR3 coding sequence is TGTGCCAGCAGTTATAAAACAGGGGTCAGGTCCTACAATGAGCAGTTCTTC. Translating gives CASSYKTGVRSYNEQFF.

This clonotype was seen only a few times. The genes are TRBV7-9 and TRBJ2-7; D is unclear. The CDR3 covers 14 residues. The germline V gene has CDR1 SEHNR and CDR2 FQNEAQ (reference sequence). V shed 5 bases and J shed 0 bases, with 11 bases lying between them. CDR3 residues: CASSTETASYEQYF. The CDR3 DNA is TGTGCCAGCAGCACTGAAACGGCCTCCTACGAGCAGTACTTC. The entire variable domain, with the rest obtained from reference TRBV7-9 and TRBJ2-7, is as follows: DTGVSQNPRHKITKRGQNVTFRCDPISEHNRLYWYRQTLGQGPEFLTYFQNEAQLEKSRLLSDRFSAERPKGSFSTLEIQRTEQGDSAMYLCASSTETASYEQYFGPGTRLTVT.

The CDR3 here is CSARGDRGNTEAFF. CDR3 coding DNA: TGCAGTGCTAGGGGGGACAGGGGGAACACTGAAGCTTTCTTT. This chain connects TRBV20-1 to TRBJ1-1, with TRBD1 matching 10 bases. The CDR3 totals 14 residues. J lost 1 base, V lost 3 bases, and 2 bases had no gene match. Per the germline V gene, CDR1 is DFQATT and CDR2 is SNEGSKA (reference sequence).